This T cell receptor beta chain was identified during a study of T-cell reconstitution after alpha-beta-depleted transplantation in children. CDR1 is SGHRS, CDR2 YFSETQ, per germline. Trimming cost V 4 bases and J 0 bases; bases outside gene matches: 9. The CDR3 runs 16 residues. It was with unique molecular identifiers that the TCRbeta library was prepared. TCRdb reprocessed the PCR reads via MiXCR and lists one record per CDR3 protein. The sample has around 370,000 distinct CDR3 sequences, 10% seen once. The sequence was collected from a human donor who donated a stem cell graft to a child with acute lymphoblastic leukemia. The sequenced sample was PBMCs from the stem cell graft donor, obtained from the stem cell graft. This rearrangement joins TRBV5-1 to TRBJ1-1, with 7 bases identical to TRBD1. The CDR3 nucleotides are TGCGCCAGCAGCGAGACAGGGAGTGGAATGAACACTGAAGCTTTCTTT. This sequence encodes CASSETGSGMNTEAFF.